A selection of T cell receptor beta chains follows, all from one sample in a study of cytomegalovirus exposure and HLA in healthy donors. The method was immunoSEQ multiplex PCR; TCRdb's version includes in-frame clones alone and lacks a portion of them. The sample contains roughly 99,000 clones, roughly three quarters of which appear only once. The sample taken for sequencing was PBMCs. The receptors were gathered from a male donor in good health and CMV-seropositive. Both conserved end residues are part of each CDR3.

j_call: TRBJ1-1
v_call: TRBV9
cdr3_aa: CASSVTDSEAFF

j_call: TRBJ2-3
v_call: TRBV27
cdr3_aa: CASSLPGPPDTQYF

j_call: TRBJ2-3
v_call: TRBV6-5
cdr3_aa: CASSYLAGGKDTQYF

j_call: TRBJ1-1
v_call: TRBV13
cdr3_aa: CASSLTGVAFF

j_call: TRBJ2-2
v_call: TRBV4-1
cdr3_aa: CASSHRASGSNTGELFF

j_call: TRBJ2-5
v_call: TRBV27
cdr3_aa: CASSPGLVETQYF

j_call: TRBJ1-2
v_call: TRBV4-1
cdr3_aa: CASSQDRVTGLGYGYTF

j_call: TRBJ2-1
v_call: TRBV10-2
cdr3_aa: CASNPGLASTEQFF

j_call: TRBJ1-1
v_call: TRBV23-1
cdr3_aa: CASSQKVGATEAFF

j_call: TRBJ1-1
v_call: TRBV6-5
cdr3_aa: CATGLGQLNTEAFF

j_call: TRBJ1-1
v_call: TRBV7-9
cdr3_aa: CAGGDLNTEAFF

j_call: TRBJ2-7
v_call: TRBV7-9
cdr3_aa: CASTAADEQYF

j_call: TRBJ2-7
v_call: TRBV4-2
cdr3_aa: CASSPRSTGQYMEQYF

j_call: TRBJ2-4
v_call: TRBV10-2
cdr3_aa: CASSEWSRDYLAKNIQYF

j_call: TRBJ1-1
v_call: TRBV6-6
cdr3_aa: CASSMGQYEAFF

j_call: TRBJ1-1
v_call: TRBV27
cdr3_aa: CASSRQGASEAFF

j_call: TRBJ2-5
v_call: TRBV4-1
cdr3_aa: CASSQEGVGETQYF

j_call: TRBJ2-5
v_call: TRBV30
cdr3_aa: CAWSVPHGRDLQETQYF

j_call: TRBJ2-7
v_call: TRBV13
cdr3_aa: CASSLTPLRGGHEQYF

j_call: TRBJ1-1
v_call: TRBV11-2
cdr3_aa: CASSLEGLSNTEAFF

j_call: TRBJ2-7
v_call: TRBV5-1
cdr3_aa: CASSLYYEQYF

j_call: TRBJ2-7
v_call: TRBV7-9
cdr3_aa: CASSFELDKYEQYF

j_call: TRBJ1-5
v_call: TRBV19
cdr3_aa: CASSREGRSDQPQHF

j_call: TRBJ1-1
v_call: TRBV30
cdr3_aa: CAWRGTGLSTEAFF

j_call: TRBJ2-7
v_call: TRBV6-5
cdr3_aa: CASRRDTYEQYF

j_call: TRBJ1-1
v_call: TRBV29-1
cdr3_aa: CSVRQIEAFF

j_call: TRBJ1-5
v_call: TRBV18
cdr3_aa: CASSPGVPESQHF

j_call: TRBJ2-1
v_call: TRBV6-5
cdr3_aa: CASSSTGGGGQFF

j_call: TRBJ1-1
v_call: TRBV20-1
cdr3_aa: CSARQNTEAFF

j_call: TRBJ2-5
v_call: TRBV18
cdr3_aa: CASSPRALTIRNQETQYF

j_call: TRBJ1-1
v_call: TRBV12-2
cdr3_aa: CASRSDNSTGDTEAFF

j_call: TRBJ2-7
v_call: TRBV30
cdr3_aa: CAWSVPRTVYEQYF

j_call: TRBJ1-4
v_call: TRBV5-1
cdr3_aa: CASSLRPRVANEKLFF

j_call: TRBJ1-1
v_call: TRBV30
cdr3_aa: CACAGTVLITEAFF

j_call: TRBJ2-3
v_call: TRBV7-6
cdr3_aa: CASSFQGGSTDTQYF

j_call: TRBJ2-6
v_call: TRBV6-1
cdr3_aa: CASSGEVSGANVLTF

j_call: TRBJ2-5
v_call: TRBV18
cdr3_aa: CASSPPRGQETQYF

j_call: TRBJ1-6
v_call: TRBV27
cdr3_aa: CASSQTAGNSPLHF

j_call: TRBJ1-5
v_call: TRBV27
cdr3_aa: CASSLWAGFQPQHF

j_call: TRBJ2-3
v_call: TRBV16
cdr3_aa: CASSPRTSGGITDTQYF

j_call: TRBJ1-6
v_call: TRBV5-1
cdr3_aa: CASSFESYNSPLHF

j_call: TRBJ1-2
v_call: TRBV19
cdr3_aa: CASSIAEGLYYGYTF

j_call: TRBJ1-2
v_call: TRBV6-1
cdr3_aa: CASREGQTYLYGYTF

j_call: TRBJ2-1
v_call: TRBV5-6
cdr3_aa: CASSFGTGMDEQFF

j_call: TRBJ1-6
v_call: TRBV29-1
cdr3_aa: CSVGEGTQGSPLHF

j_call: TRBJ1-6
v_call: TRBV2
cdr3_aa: CASSENSKNSPLHF

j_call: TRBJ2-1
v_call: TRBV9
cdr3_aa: CASSVLSGGPSRSSYNEQFF

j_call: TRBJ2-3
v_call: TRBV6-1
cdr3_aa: CASSEADSDTQYF